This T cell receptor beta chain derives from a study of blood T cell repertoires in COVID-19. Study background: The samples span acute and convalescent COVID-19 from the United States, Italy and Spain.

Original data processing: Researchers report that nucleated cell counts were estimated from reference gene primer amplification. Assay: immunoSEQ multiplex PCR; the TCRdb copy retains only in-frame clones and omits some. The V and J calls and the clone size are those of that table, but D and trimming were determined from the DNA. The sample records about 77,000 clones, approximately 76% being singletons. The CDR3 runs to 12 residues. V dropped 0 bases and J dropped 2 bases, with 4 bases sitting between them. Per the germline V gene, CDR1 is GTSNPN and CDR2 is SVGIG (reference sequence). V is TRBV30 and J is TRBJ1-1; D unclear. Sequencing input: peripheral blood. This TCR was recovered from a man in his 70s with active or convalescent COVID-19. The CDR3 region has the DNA TGTGCCTGGAGTGTAATAAACACTGAAGCTTTCTTT. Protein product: CAWSVINTEAFF.